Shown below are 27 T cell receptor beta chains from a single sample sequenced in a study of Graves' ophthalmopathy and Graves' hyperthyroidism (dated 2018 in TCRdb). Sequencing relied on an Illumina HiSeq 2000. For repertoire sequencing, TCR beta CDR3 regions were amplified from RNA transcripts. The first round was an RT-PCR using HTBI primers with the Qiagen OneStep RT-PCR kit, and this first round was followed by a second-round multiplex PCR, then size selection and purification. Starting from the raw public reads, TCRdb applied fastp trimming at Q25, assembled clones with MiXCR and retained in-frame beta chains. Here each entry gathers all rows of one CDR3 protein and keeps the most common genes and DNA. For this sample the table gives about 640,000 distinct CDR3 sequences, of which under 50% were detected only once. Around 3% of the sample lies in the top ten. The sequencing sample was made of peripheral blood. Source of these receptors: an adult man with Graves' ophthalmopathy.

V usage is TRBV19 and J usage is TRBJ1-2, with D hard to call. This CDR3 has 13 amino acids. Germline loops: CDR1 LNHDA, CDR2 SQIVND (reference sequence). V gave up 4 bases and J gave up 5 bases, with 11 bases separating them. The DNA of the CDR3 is TGTGCCAGTAGTAGAGAGTCCACATATGGCTACACCTTC. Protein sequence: CASSRESTYGYTF.

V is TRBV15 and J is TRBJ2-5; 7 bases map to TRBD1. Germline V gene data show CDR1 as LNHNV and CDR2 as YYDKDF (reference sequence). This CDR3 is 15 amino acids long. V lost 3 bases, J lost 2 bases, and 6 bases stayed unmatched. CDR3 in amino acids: CATSSSDRIQETQYF. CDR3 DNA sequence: TGTGCCACCAGCAGCTCGGACAGGATACAAGAGACCCAGTACTTC.

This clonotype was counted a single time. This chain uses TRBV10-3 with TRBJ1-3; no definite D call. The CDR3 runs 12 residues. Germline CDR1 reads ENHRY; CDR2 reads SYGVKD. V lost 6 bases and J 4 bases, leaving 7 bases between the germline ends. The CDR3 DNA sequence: TGTGCCATCAGAGAAGGAGGAAACACCATATATTTT. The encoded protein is CAIREGGNTIYF.

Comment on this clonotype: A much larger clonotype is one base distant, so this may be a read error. In DNA form, the CDR3 reads TGTGCCAGTTCTAAGGACTGCCCCATGGGGGAGCTGTTTTTT. Translated: CASSKDCPMGELFF. V gene TRBV12-3 or TRBV12-4 combines with J gene TRBJ2-2; D perhaps matches TRBD2 (5 bases). V was clipped by 9 bases and J by 8 bases, with 19 bases between them. The CDR3 consists of 14 residues.

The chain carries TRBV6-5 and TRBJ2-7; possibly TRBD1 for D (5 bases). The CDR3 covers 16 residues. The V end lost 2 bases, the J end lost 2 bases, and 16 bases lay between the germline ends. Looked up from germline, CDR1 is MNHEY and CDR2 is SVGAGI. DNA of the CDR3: TGTGCCAGCAGTTACGGGGCAACAGGTGGCCCCTACGAGCAGTACGTC. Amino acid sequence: CASSYGATGGPYEQYV.

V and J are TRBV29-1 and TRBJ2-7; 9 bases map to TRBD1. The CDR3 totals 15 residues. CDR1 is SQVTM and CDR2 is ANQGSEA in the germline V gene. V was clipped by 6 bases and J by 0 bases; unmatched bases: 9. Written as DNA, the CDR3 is TGCAGCGTGAGGGGACAGGGATCGGCCTCCTACGAGCAGTACTTC. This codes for CSVRGQGSASYEQYF.

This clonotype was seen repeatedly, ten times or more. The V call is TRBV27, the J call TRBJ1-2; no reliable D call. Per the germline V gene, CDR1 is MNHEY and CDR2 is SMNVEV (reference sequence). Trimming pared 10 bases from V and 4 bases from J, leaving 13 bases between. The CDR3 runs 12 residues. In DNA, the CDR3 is TGTGCCATCGAACTCCTCTGCTATGGCTACACCTTC. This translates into CAIELLCYGYTF.

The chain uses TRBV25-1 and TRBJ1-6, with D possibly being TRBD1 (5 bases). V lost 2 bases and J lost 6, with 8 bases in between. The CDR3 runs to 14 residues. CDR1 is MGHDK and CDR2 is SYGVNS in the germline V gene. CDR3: CASSEQGTNSPLHF. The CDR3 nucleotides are TGTGCCAGCAGTGAACAGGGAACTAATTCACCCCTCCACTTT.

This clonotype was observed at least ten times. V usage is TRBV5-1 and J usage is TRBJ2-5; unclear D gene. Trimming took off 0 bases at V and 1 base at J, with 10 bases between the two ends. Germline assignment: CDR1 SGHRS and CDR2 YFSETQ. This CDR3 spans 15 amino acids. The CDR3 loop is CASSLEGRIQETQYF. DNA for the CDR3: TGCGCCAGCAGCTTGGAGGGCAGAATCCAAGAGACCCAGTACTTC.

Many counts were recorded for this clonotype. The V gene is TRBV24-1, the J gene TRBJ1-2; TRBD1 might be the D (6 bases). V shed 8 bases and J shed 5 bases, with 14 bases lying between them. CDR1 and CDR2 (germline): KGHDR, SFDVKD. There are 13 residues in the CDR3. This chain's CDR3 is CATNGGGQYGYTF. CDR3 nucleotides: TGTGCCACCAACGGCGGCGGACAGTATGGCTACACCTTC.

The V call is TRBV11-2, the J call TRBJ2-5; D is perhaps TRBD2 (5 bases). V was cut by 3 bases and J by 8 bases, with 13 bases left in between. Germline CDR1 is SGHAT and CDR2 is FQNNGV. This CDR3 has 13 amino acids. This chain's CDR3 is CASSLVLSGTQYF. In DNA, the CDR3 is TGTGCCAGCAGCTTGGTTCTTTCGGGAACCCAGTACTTC.

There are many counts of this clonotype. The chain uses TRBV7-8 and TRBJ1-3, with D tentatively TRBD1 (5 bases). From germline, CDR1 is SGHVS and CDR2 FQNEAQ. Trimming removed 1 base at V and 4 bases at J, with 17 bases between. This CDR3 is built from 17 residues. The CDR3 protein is CASSLDGGTATGNTIYF. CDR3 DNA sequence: TGTGCCAGCAGCTTAGATGGGGGTACAGCTACGGGAAACACCATATATTTT.

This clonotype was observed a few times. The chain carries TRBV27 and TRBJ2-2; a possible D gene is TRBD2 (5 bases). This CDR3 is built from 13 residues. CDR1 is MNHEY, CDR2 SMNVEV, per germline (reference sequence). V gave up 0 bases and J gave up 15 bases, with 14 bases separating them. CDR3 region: CASSLSPTRRLFF. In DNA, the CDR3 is TGTGCCAGCAGTTTATCTCCAACTAGGAGGTTGTTTTTT.

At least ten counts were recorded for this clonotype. The CDR3 sequence is CASREPGQVQKLFF. CDR3 DNA sequence: TGTGCCAGCAGGGAGCCGGGACAGGTACAAAAACTGTTTTTT. This chain joins TRBV2 and TRBJ1-4, with 8 bases fitting TRBD1. In germline, CDR1 is SNHLY, CDR2 FYNNEI. This CDR3 is 14 amino acids long. V lost 6 bases and J lost 9; bases outside the gene matches: 9.

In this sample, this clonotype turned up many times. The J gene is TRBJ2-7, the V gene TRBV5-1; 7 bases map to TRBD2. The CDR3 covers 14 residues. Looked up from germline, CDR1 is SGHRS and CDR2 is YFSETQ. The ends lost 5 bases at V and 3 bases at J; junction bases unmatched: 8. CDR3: CASRSAAGNYEQYF. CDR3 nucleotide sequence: TGCGCCAGCAGATCAGCAGCGGGAAACTACGAGCAGTACTTC.

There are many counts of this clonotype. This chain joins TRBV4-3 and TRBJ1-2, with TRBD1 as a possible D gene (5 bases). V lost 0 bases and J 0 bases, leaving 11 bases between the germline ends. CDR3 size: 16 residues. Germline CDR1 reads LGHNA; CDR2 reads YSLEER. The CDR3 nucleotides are TGCGCCAGCAGCCAAGATACGGACACGTCTAACTATGGCTACACCTTC. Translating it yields CASSQDTDTSNYGYTF.

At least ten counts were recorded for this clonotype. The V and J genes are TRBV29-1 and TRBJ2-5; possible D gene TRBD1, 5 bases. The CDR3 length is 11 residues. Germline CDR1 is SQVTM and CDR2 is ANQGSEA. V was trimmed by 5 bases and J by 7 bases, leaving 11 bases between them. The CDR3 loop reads CSVSPQGTQYF. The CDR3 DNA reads TGCAGCGTTTCGCCCCAGGGGACCCAGTACTTC.

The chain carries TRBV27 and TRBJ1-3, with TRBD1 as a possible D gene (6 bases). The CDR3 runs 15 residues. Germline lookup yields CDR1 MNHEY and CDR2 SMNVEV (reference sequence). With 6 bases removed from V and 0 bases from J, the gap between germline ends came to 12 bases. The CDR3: CASRPTGRSGNTIYF. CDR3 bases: TGTGCCAGCAGGCCGACAGGTCGCTCTGGAAACACCATATATTTT.

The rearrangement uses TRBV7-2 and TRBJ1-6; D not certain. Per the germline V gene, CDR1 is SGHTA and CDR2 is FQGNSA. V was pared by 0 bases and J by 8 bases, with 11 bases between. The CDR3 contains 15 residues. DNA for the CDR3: TGTGCCAGCAGCTTAGCAGGGTTTCGAGATTCACCCCTCCACTTT. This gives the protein CASSLAGFRDSPLHF.

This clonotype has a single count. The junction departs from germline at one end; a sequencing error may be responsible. The CDR3 nucleotides read TGTGCCGGCAGTGGGACACAGAAAGAGACCCAGTACTTC. This sequence encodes CAGSGTQKETQYF. The gene calls are TRBV7-3 and TRBJ2-5; the D gene is possibly TRBD1 (6 bases). This CDR3 region has 13 residues. Germline CDR1 is SGHTA and CDR2 is FQGTGA. Together with reference TRBV7-3 and TRBJ2-5, the CDR3 gives the full variable domain: GAGVSQTPSNKVTEKGKYVELRCDPISGHTALYWYRQSLGQGPEFLIYFQGTGAADDSGLPNDRFFAVRPEGSVSTLKIQRTERGDSAVYLCAGSGTQKETQYFGPGTRLLVL.

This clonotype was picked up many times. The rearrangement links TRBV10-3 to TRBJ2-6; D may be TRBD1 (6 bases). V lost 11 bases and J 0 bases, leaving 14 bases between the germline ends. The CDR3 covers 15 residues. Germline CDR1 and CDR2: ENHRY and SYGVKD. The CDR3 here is CAGNRASSGANVLTF. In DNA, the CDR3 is TGTGCCGGTAACAGGGCCTCCTCTGGGGCCAACGTCCTGACTTTC.

Here the CDR3 reads CASSSGQGPEQYF. The CDR3, as DNA: TGTGCCAGCAGCTCGGGACAGGGTCCCGAGCAGTACTTC. The chain couples TRBV7-2 to TRBJ2-7; 9 bases line up with TRBD1. Germline trimming cut 4 bases from V and 6 bases from J; bases unmatched to any gene: 4. Germline values: CDR1 SGHTA, CDR2 FQGNSA. The CDR3 runs 13 residues.

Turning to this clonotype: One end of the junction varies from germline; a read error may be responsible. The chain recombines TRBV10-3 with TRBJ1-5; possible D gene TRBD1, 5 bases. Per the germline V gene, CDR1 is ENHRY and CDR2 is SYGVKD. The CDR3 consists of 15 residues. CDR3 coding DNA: TGTGCCAGCAGTGATAGCGGGCAGGGTTCTCAGCCCCAGCATTTT. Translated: CASSDSGQGSQPQHF.

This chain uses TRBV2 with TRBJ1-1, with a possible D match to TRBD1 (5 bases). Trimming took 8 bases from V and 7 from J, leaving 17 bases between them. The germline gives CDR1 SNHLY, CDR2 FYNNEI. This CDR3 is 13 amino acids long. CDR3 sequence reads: CASLAGTAGEAFF. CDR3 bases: TGTGCCAGCTTGGCCGGGACCGCAGGTGAAGCTTTCTTT.

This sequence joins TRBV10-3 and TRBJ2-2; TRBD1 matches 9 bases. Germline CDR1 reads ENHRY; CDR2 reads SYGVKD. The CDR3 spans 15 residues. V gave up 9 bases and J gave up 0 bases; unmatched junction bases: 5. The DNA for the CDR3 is TGTGCCATTCCACAGGGGGCCCCGAACACCGGGGAGCTGTTTTTT. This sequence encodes CAIPQGAPNTGELFF.

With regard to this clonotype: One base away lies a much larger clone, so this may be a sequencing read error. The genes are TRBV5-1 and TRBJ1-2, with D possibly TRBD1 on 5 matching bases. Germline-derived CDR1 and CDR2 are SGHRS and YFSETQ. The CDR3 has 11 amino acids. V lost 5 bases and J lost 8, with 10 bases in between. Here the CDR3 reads CASRPGSGYTF. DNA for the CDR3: TGCGCCAGCAGGCCAGGGAGCGGCTACACCTTC.

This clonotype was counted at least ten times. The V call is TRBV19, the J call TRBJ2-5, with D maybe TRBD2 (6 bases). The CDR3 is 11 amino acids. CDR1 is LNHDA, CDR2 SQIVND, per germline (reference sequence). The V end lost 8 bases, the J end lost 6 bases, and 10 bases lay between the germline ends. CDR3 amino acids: CASRREKTQYF. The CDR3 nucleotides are TGTGCCAGTCGGAGGGAAAAGACCCAGTACTTC.